The present T cell receptor beta chain was sequenced within a study of Graves' ophthalmopathy and Graves' hyperthyroidism. The study, taken as a whole, reports: The blood repertoire also included most expanded thyroid clonotypes above 0.001 frequency.

The authors amplified TCR beta CDR3 regions from RNA transcripts. Scientists carried out first-round RT-PCR using HTBI primers and then a second-round multiplex PCR. TCRdb re-analysed the multiplex PCR reads in MiXCR, keeping a single row per CDR3 protein. The sample consists of about 740,000 distinct CDR3 sequences, roughly two fifths of them appearing once. Per the germline V gene, CDR1 is SGHTS and CDR2 is YDEGEE. The CDR3 is 15 residues long. Trimming removed 2 bases from V and 8 bases from J; junction bases left unmatched: 8. This clonotype was found a few times. The antigen remains undetermined. The clonotype comes from an adult man with Graves' ophthalmopathy. Source material: peripheral blood. This chain links TRBV5-8 with TRBJ1-3; 9 positions agree with TRBD1. The CDR3 sequence is CASSFRDRVGHTIYF. The CDR3 nucleotides read TGTGCCAGCAGCTTCCGGGACAGGGTTGGCCACACCATATATTTT.